One and the same sample provided the 27 T cell receptor beta chains below, sequenced in a study of shared clonotypes between healthy human individuals. Method: immunoSEQ multiplex PCR; TCRdb's copy keeps in-frame clones and lacks some. The sample records over a million clones, approximately 80% being singletons. The sequencing sample was made of memory CD4+ T cells from PBMCs. The sample's subset: CD45RA-negative fraction. The receptors come from a man in his late teens or twenties in good health. Some clones in this sample may be carry-over from other donors' samples.

The chain couples TRBV5-4 to TRBJ2-3; 7 bases align to TRBD2. The V segment lost 0 bases and the J segment 4 bases; nucleotides outside the gene matches: 8. Germline-derived CDR1 and CDR2 are SGHNT and YYREEE (reference sequence). This CDR3 comprises 16 residues. The CDR3 DNA reads as TGTGCCAGCAGCTTGGAGGGCGGGAGAATGGCAGATACGCAGTATTTT. Protein: CASSLEGGRMADTQYF. The full variable domain, with the rest looked up from reference TRBV5-4 and TRBJ2-3, is ETGVTQSPTHLIKTRGQQVTLRCSSQSGHNTVSWYQQALGQGPQFIFQYYREEENGRGNFPPRFSGLQFPNYSSELNVNALELDDSALYLCASSLEGGRMADTQYFGPGTRLTVL.

V usage is TRBV25-1 and J usage is TRBJ2-7; D tentatively fits TRBD1 or TRBD2 (5 bases each). This CDR3 contains 14 residues. The germline V gene has CDR1 MGHDK and CDR2 SYGVNS. Trimming removed 0 bases at V and 5 bases at J, with 11 bases between. CDR3: CASSEYGALNEQYF. Written as DNA, the CDR3 is TGTGCCAGCAGTGAATACGGGGCCCTCAACGAGCAGTACTTC.

The chain employs TRBV29-1 and TRBJ1-5, with D unresolved. The CDR3 has 13 amino acids. Germline lookup yields CDR1 SQVTM and CDR2 ANQGSEA. V lost 4 bases and J lost 6, with 13 bases in between. CDR3 in amino acids: CSVVRGVGQPQHF. The CDR3 DNA reads as TGCAGCGTTGTACGTGGGGTTGGTCAGCCCCAGCATTTT.

This clone was found a few times. The chain joins TRBV5-5 to TRBJ2-7, with TRBD2 as a possible D gene (5 bases). Trimming removed 0 bases from V and 2 bases from J, with 9 bases in between. The CDR3 length is 14 residues. CDR1 is SGHKS and CDR2 is YYEKEE in the germline V gene (reference sequence). CDR3 nucleotides: TGTGCCAGCAGCTTGGCCAACGGGGCCTACGAGCAGTACTTC. Protein: CASSLANGAYEQYF.

The chain combines TRBV6-7 with TRBJ2-7, with D uncertain. TRBV6-7 is an ORF, with its function uncertain. V was shortened by 2 bases and J by 10 bases, with 9 bases between the two germline ends. This CDR3 comprises 11 residues. CDR3: CASSYLGLQYF. As DNA, the CDR3 is TGTGCCAGCAGTTACCTTGGCCTCCAGTACTTC.

About this clone: Distinct nucleotide sequences in the sample also encode this CDR3. V and J are TRBV28 and TRBJ1-5; 10 nucleotides match TRBD1. Germline V lookup: CDR1 MDHEN, CDR2 SYDVKM. V trimming: 4 bases; J trimming: 1 base; junction bases outside the gene matches: 4. There are 16 residues in the CDR3. As DNA, the CDR3 is TGTGCCAGCAGTTCCCCGGGACAGGGGAGCAATCAGCCCCAGCATTTT. This codes for CASSSPGQGSNQPQHF.

CDR3 region: CASSSRTSGGYNEQFF. The CDR3 nucleotides are TGCGCCAGCAGCTCCAGGACTAGCGGGGGTTACAATGAGCAGTTCTTC. The chain is built from TRBV4-1 and TRBJ2-1; 13 nucleotides agree with TRBD2. This CDR3 comprises 16 residues. Per the germline V gene, CDR1 is MGHRA and CDR2 is YSYEKL. After removal of 5 bases from V and 4 bases from J, the junction contained 5 bases not matched to a gene.

The count of this clone is one. The chain joins TRBV4-3 to TRBJ1-2; D perhaps matches TRBD1 (5 bases). The germline V and J ends were trimmed by 4 bases and 2 bases, with 32 bases remaining between them. Germline CDR1 reads LGHNA; CDR2 reads YSLEER. This CDR3 spans 21 amino acids. CDR3 amino acids: CASSLKKSIGGLAPMNYGYTF. Here the CDR3 DNA reads TGCGCCAGCAGCCTTAAAAAGTCGATCGGGGGTCTAGCTCCCATGAACTATGGCTACACCTTC.

Comment on this clone: This CDR3 is also generated by other DNA sequences in the sample. The chain joins TRBV28 to TRBJ2-6, with D perhaps matching TRBD2 (7 bases). The CDR3 has 17 amino acids. CDR1 and CDR2 from the germline V gene are MDHEN and SYDVKM. The V gene lost 1 base and the J gene lost 0 bases, with 10 bases spanning the gap. CDR3 protein: CASSLLGGASGANVLTF. CDR3 nucleotides: TGTGCCAGCAGTTTATTAGGGGGGGCCTCTGGGGCCAACGTCCTGACTTTC.

The gene calls are TRBV11-2 and TRBJ1-1; 10 nucleotides match TRBD1. The junction had 8 bases not matched to a gene; V was cut back by 4 bases and J by 0 bases. The CDR3 has 17 residues. The germline V gene has CDR1 SGHAT and CDR2 FQNNGV. CDR3 bases: TGTGCCAGCAGCTCTCGGACAGGGGGAATTATGAACACTGAAGCTTTCTTT. Its protein product is CASSSRTGGIMNTEAFF.

The CDR3 sequence is CASSPAAPRGSNQPQHF. CDR3 DNA: TGTGCCAGCTCACCAGCGGCGCCCAGGGGGAGCAATCAGCCCCAGCATTTT. J is TRBJ1-5 and V is TRBV18, with 7 nucleotides matching TRBD1. Germline CDR1 KGHSH, CDR2 LQKENI. There are 17 residues in the CDR3. Unmatched junction bases numbered 8, after V lost 2 bases and J lost 1 base. The full variable domain, with the rest looked up from reference TRBV18 and TRBJ1-5, is NAGVMQNPRHLVRRRGQEARLRCSPMKGHSHVYWYRQLPEEGLKFMVYLQKENIIDESGMPKERFSAEFPKEGPSILRIQQVVRGDSAAYFCASSPAAPRGSNQPQHFGDGTRLSIL.

A few counts support this clone. The V and J genes are TRBV10-3 and TRBJ2-7, with TRBD1 as a possible D gene (6 bases). Germline lookup yields CDR1 ENHRY and CDR2 SYGVKD. The CDR3 is 16 amino acids. The V end was cut by 11 bases, the J end by 3 bases, with 26 bases between. The CDR3 DNA sequence: TGTGCCGTCCTTACCTCCTCACAGGGCGCAGACTACGAGCAGTACTTC. As protein: CAVLTSSQGADYEQYF.

The chain has TRBV5-1 and TRBJ1-4; 8 nucleotides align to TRBD1. The germline CDR1 and CDR2 sequences are SGHRS and YFSETQ. After removal of 0 bases from V and 3 bases from J, the junction contained 7 bases not matched to a gene. The CDR3 runs 17 residues. The CDR3 spells CASSLAAGGAANEKLFF. CDR3 coding DNA: TGCGCCAGCAGCTTGGCCGCAGGGGGCGCAGCTAATGAAAAACTGTTTTTT.

A single count supports this clone. The chain recombines TRBV29-1 with TRBJ2-7, with a tentative D call TRBD1 (6 bases). The germline V gene encodes CDR1 SQVTM and CDR2 ANQGSEA. Trimming removed 5 bases at V and 7 bases at J, with 15 bases between. This CDR3 has 12 amino acids. The CDR3 DNA follows: TGCAGCGTTTCAAATCCGGGACAAGAGCAGTACTTC. Translated, it gives CSVSNPGQEQYF.

The gene calls are TRBV29-1 and TRBJ2-7; no firm D call. Germline V gene data show CDR1 as SQVTM and CDR2 as ANQGSEA. Trimming stripped 1 base from V and 2 bases from J, with 6 bases between. The CDR3 consists of 12 residues. The CDR3 DNA is TGCAGCGTTGAAGGTGGCGCCTACGAGCAGTACTTC. Amino acids: CSVEGGAYEQYF.

This chain joins TRBV7-3 and TRBJ2-2, with 9 bases matching TRBD2. After removal of 2 bases from V and 6 bases from J, the junction contained 4 bases not matched to a gene. CDR3 size: 15 residues. The germline CDR1 and CDR2 sequences are SGHTA and FQGTGA. In DNA form, the CDR3 reads TGTGCCAGCAGCTTAGCGGGAGGGAAGTCCGGGGAGCTGTTTTTT. Its protein is CASSLAGGKSGELFF.

Written as DNA, the CDR3 is TGTGCCAGCAGCCTAGGACAGGGGGCCCTCTGGCCCCAGCATTTT. Residues: CASSLGQGALWPQHF. The chain uses TRBV5-4 and TRBJ1-5; 11 positions match TRBD1. V gave up 4 bases and J gave up 9 bases; unmatched junction bases: 9. CDR1 is SGHNT and CDR2 is YYREEE in the germline V gene (reference sequence). CDR3 length: 15 residues.

To note about this clone: Other DNA sequences in the sample encode the same CDR3. The chain's CDR3 is CASSFASYEQYF. In nucleotides, the CDR3 is TGTGCCAGCAGTTTCGCCAGTTACGAGCAGTACTTC. The chain combines TRBV28 with TRBJ2-7; D not certain. In germline, CDR1 is MDHEN, CDR2 SYDVKM. The ends were cut back, 3 bases at V and 4 bases at J, with 7 bases in the middle. This CDR3 is 12 amino acids long.

J is TRBJ2-7 and V is TRBV6-1; D tentatively reads TRBD1 or TRBD2 (6 bases each). The CDR3 is made up of 14 amino acids. Trimming pared 1 base from V and 7 bases from J, leaving 14 bases between. Germline loops: CDR1 MNHNS, CDR2 SASEGT. Written as DNA, the CDR3 is TGTGCCAGCAGTGAAGGGTGGGGGGCTAAGGAGCAGTACTTC. Translation: CASSEGWGAKEQYF.

The CDR3 DNA follows: TGTGCCAGCAGCTTGGGTCTGTGGGGAATGAGAACCGGGGAGCTGTTTTTT. It is translated as CASSLGLWGMRTGELFF. V gene TRBV5-6 combines with J gene TRBJ2-2; D unclear. Germline CDR1 and CDR2: SGHDT and YYEEEE. V was clipped by 0 bases and J by 5 bases, with 17 bases between them. CDR3 length equals 17 residues. Filled out from reference TRBV5-6 and TRBJ2-2, the complete variable domain reads DAGVTQSPTHLIKTRGQQVTLRCSPKSGHDTVSWYQQALGQGPQFIFQYYEEEERQRGNFPDRFSGHQFPNYSSELNVNALLLGDSALYLCASSLGLWGMRTGELFFGEGSRLTVL.

The V call is TRBV5-4, the J call TRBJ2-1; TRBD1 is a possible D gene (6 bases). Germline CDR1 reads SGHNT; CDR2 reads YYREEE (reference sequence). The ends were cut back, 0 bases at V and 0 bases at J, with 7 bases in the middle. The CDR3 runs to 15 residues. The CDR3 spells CASSLGQDSYNEQFF. The CDR3 DNA reads TGTGCCAGCAGCTTGGGACAGGACTCCTACAATGAGCAGTTCTTC.

This sequence joins TRBV4-3 and TRBJ1-3; D unresolved. Germline V gives CDR1 LGHNA, CDR2 YSLEER. This CDR3 has 17 residues. Trimming removed 0 bases from V and 1 base from J, with 13 bases in between. The CDR3 DNA sequence: TGCGCCAGCAGCCAAGATTTGACCACGAATTCTGGAAACACCATATATTTT. This sequence encodes CASSQDLTTNSGNTIYF.

The chain carries TRBV4-2 and TRBJ2-7, with 7 bases aligning to TRBD2. V was pared by 4 bases and J by 2 bases, with 8 bases of the junction left unmatched. Germline V lookup: CDR1 LGHNA, CDR2 YNFKEQ. The CDR3 extends over 15 amino acids. CDR3 sequence reads: CASSLTASGTYEQYF. CDR3 coding DNA: TGTGCCAGCAGCCTAACGGCTAGCGGCACCTACGAGCAGTACTTC.

This clone came up once. This sequence joins TRBV18 and TRBJ2-3; 8 nucleotides align to TRBD2. J was trimmed by 4 bases and V by 0 bases; bases with no gene match: 6. This CDR3 spans 16 amino acids. Per the germline V gene, CDR1 is KGHSH and CDR2 is LQKENI. This CDR3 is CASSPPSLRGADTQYF. The CDR3 DNA reads as TGTGCCAGCTCACCACCCTCTCTGCGGGGGGCAGATACGCAGTATTTT.

To note about this clone: Additional DNA sequences in this sample encode the identical CDR3. The chain combines TRBV5-1 with TRBJ2-6, with unresolved D. The CDR3 extends over 15 amino acids. Germline loops: CDR1 SGHRS, CDR2 YFSETQ. V dropped 1 base and J dropped 0 bases, with 5 bases sitting between them. CDR3: CASSLTPSGANVLTF. The CDR3 DNA reads as TGCGCCAGCAGCTTGACCCCCTCTGGGGCCAACGTCCTGACTTTC. The variable domain in full, with the rest retrieved from reference TRBV5-1 and TRBJ2-6, is KAGVTQTPRYLIKTRGQQVTLSCSPISGHRSVSWYQQTPGQGLQFLFEYFSETQRNKGNFPGRFSGRQFSNSRSEMNVSTLELGDSALYLCASSLTPSGANVLTFGAGSRLTVL.

The rearrangement links TRBV25-1 to TRBJ2-5; no definite D call. CDR3 length: 12 residues. The V end lost 4 bases, the J end lost 2 bases, and 5 bases lay between the germline ends. The V gene's germline CDR1 is MGHDK and CDR2 SYGVNS. The CDR3 coding sequence is TGTGCCAGCAGTGGGATACAAGAGACCCAGTACTTC. It yields the protein CASSGIQETQYF.

The V and J genes are TRBV2 and TRBJ2-3; 11 nucleotides align to TRBD2. From germline, CDR1 is SNHLY and CDR2 FYNNEI. J was trimmed by 3 bases and V by 8 bases; bases with no gene match: 10. The CDR3 totals 16 residues. The CDR3 DNA follows: TGTGCCAGCTCTCTATTAGCGGGAGGGGGGACAGATACGCAGTATTTT. Translated, it gives CASSLLAGGGTDTQYF.